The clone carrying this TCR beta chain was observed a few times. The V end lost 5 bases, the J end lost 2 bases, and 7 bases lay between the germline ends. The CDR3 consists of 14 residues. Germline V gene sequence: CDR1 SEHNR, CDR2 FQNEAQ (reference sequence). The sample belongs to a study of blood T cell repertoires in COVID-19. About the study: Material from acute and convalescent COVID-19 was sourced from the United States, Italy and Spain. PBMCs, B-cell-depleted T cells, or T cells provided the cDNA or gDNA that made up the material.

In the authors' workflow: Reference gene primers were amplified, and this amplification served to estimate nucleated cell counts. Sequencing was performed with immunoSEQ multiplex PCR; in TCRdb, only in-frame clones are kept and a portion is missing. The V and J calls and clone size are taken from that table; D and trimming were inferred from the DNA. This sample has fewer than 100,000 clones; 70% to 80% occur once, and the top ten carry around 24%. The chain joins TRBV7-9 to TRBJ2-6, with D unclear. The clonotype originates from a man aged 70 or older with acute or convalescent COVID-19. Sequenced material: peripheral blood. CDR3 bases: TGTGCCAGCAGCCCTTTTGCTGGGGCCAACGTCCTGACTTTC. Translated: CASSPFAGANVLTF.